The 22 T cell receptor beta chains below come from one sample, sequenced in a study of CXCR3-negative and CXCR3-positive naive CD8 T cells (dated by TCRdb to between 2019 and 2020). Instrument on record: NextSeq 550. The Human TCR Profiling Kit (MiLaboratory) was used to make UMI-labeled 5' RACE TRB cDNA libraries. TCRdb reprocessed the raw reads; every CDR3 protein sequence is a single record, and DNA is not supplied. The sample's table covers tens of thousands of distinct CDR3 sequences. The top ten clonotypes cover 1.5% to 2% of the sample. Material for sequencing was naive CXCR3- CD8+ T cells from blood. The cell subset or site label on this specimen signifies: CD45RO-CCR7+CD27+CD95- naive CD8+ T cells lacking CXCR3 (TNR3-). The receptor set was obtained from a human donor in good health. Some clones in this sample may be carry-over from other donors' samples.

This clonotype is classed as medium-sized (0.01 to 0.1%) by frequency. The chain has TRBV24-1 and TRBJ2-1; the TRBD1 assignment by TCRdb is unverifiable without DNA. Germline loops: CDR1 KGHDR, CDR2 SFDVKD. The CDR3 loop spans 15 amino acids. CDR3: CATSSTGGVDNEQFF.

The chain combines TRBV11-2 with TRBJ2-1; TCRdb gives TRBD2 as the D gene, but with no DNA this cannot be confirmed. Germline V gene data show CDR1 as SGHAT and CDR2 as FQNNGV. The CDR3 spans 20 residues. The CDR3 reads CASSLALTSGGRGSYNEQFF.

The chain carries TRBV20-1 and TRBJ2-7; TCRdb returns TRBD1, unconfirmable since there is no DNA. Germline loops: CDR1 DFQATT, CDR2 SNEGSKA (reference sequence). This CDR3 comprises 15 residues. Here the CDR3 reads CSARDWVGQVYEQYF.

The chain's CDR3 is CASSQGVSWESYNEQFF. The J gene is TRBJ2-1, the V gene TRBV3-1. Looked up from germline, CDR1 is LGHDT and CDR2 is YNNKEL (reference sequence). CDR3 length equals 17 residues.

This sequence joins TRBV12-3 or TRBV12-4 and TRBJ1-5; TCRdb's D call, TRBD1, is unchecked because there is no DNA. The CDR3 has 13 residues. CDR3 sequence reads: CASSDSAHGAGHF.

The chain recombines TRBV29-1 with TRBJ2-1. This CDR3 contains 16 residues. Per germline, CDR1 SQVTM and CDR2 ANQGSEA. The chain's CDR3 is CSVNHPASWVSNEQFF.

This chain uses TRBV15 with TRBJ2-1; TCRdb reports TRBD1, a call that lacks DNA to check it against. CDR3 length: 15 amino acids. Looked up from germline, CDR1 is LNHNV and CDR2 is YYDKDF (reference sequence). Here the CDR3 reads CATSPRTGGYNEQFF.

The chain joins TRBV28 to TRBJ2-1; the TRBD2 assignment by TCRdb is unverifiable without DNA. The CDR3 is made up of 17 amino acids. From germline, CDR1 is MDHEN and CDR2 SYDVKM. The CDR3 loop is CASRSSLTGLALSEQFF.

The gene calls are TRBV18 and TRBJ2-1. The CDR3 contains 15 residues. Germline CDR1 and CDR2: KGHSH and LQKENI. The CDR3 is CASSPSAATYNEQFF.

The rearrangement links TRBV7-9 to TRBJ2-7; the D call of TRBD2 rests on TCRdb alone, since no DNA is present to check it. The germline gives CDR1 SEHNR, CDR2 FQNEAQ (reference sequence). The CDR3 contains 14 residues. The CDR3 region is CASSPGTSSYEQYF. The whole variable domain, filled in from reference TRBV7-9 and TRBJ2-7, reads DTGVSQNPRHKITKRGQNVTFRCDPISEHNRLYWYRQTLGQGPEFLTYFQNEAQLEKSRLLSDRFSAERPKGSFSTLEIQRTEQGDSAMYLCASSPGTSSYEQYFGPGTRLTVT.

The gene calls are TRBV7-9 and TRBJ2-2. The CDR3 loop spans 12 amino acids. CDR1 and CDR2 from the germline V gene are SEHNR and FQNEAQ (reference sequence). CDR3 protein: CAGGENTGELFF. Full variable domain (missing parts from reference TRBV7-9 and TRBJ2-2): DTGVSQNPRHKITKRGQNVTFRCDPISEHNRLYWYRQTLGQGPEFLTYFQNEAQLEKSRLLSDRFSAERPKGSFSTLEIQRTEQGDSAMYLCAGGENTGELFFGEGSRLTVL.

This clonotype registers medium-sized by frequency. The chain links TRBV4-3 to TRBJ2-1; TCRdb names TRBD1, which stays unverified in the absence of DNA. Germline values: CDR1 LGHNA, CDR2 YSLEER. The CDR3 contains 18 residues. CDR3: CASSAEGLAGSSYNEQFF.

V gene TRBV20-1 combines with J gene TRBJ2-7; TCRdb's D call, TRBD1, is unchecked because there is no DNA. The CDR3 sequence is 13 residues long. Per the germline V gene, CDR1 is DFQATT and CDR2 is SNEGSKA (reference sequence). CDR3 protein: CSALDREDYEQYF.

The rearrangement uses TRBV5-5 and TRBJ1-1; TCRdb calls TRBD1, which cannot be checked without DNA. There are 13 residues in the CDR3. The germline gives CDR1 SGHKS, CDR2 YYEKEE (reference sequence). This chain's CDR3 is CASSFGTNTEAFF. Full variable domain (rest looked up from reference TRBV5-5 and TRBJ1-1): DAGVTQSPTHLIKTRGQQVTLRCSPISGHKSVSWYQQVLGQGPQFIFQYYEKEERGRGNFPDRFSARQFPNYSSELNVNALLLGDSALYLCASSFGTNTEAFFGQGTRLTVV.

The V call is TRBV29-1, the J call TRBJ2-7; TCRdb gives TRBD2 as the D gene, but with no DNA this cannot be confirmed. Germline values: CDR1 SQVTM, CDR2 ANQGSEA. This CDR3 comprises 13 residues. CDR3 amino acids: CSVEGGRGYEQYF.

The chain employs TRBV29-1 and TRBJ2-1; TCRdb's D gene call, TRBD1, goes unchecked for lack of DNA. The germline CDR1 and CDR2 sequences are SQVTM and ANQGSEA. The CDR3 length is 14 residues. The chain's CDR3 is CSVRGGRTYNEQFF.

The chain uses TRBV20-1 and TRBJ2-1; TCRdb's assignment of TRBD2 cannot be checked, as there is no DNA. CDR1 and CDR2 (germline): DFQATT, SNEGSKA (reference sequence). The CDR3 has 14 amino acids. The CDR3 spells CSAMQASGGNEQFF.

The gene calls are TRBV6-5 and TRBJ2-7; checking the TCRdb D call of TRBD1 is not possible without DNA. This CDR3 region has 12 residues. Per the germline V gene, CDR1 is MNHEY and CDR2 is SVGAGI. The CDR3 loop reads CASSLQGLEQYF.

The chain uses TRBV27 and TRBJ2-3; the TRBD1 assignment by TCRdb is unverifiable without DNA. The CDR3 loop spans 17 amino acids. The V gene's germline CDR1 is MNHEY and CDR2 SMNVEV (reference sequence). CDR3: CASSRDRVVFFTDTQYF.

The chain employs TRBV19 and TRBJ1-2. The CDR3 spans 14 residues. The V gene's germline CDR1 is LNHDA and CDR2 SQIVND (reference sequence). CDR3 loop: CASSILNLGYGYTF.

V is TRBV28 and J is TRBJ2-7; the TCRdb call, TRBD1, lacks DNA for checking. The CDR3 spans 15 residues. Germline CDR1 and CDR2: MDHEN and SYDVKM. The chain's CDR3 is CASKLDRGLSYEQYF.

J is TRBJ1-1 and V is TRBV29-1. The CDR3 totals 13 residues. The germline gives CDR1 SQVTM, CDR2 ANQGSEA. The chain's CDR3 is CSAGEGWGTEAFF.